The sequence of this T cell receptor beta chain was determined in a study of blood T cell repertoires in COVID-19. Overall study: Italy, Spain and the United States were the sources of the convalescent and acute COVID-19 samples. From T cells, B-cell-depleted T cells, or PBMCs came the material, which was cDNA or gDNA.

The CDR3 contains 14 residues. Per germline, CDR1 SGHRS and CDR2 YFSETQ. V was clipped by 2 bases and J by 2 bases, with 8 bases between them. Original analysis: Estimated nucleated cell counts came from reference gene primer amplification. The method was immunoSEQ multiplex PCR; TCRdb's version includes in-frame clones alone and lacks a portion of them. V and J calls plus clone size are reproduced from that table; the DNA served to infer D and trimming. The sample shows hundreds of thousands of clones, about 87% of them seen only once. Sequencing was carried out using peripheral blood. The chain links TRBV5-1 to TRBJ1-3; the D gene is possibly TRBD1 (5 bases). The sequence came from a woman aged 40 to 49 who had recovered from COVID-19. As DNA, the CDR3 is TGCGCCAGCAGCTTAGGACACGCTGGAAACACCATATATTTT. Its translation is CASSLGHAGNTIYF. The whole variable domain, filled in from reference TRBV5-1 and TRBJ1-3, reads KAGVTQTPRYLIKTRGQQVTLSCSPISGHRSVSWYQQTPGQGLQFLFEYFSETQRNKGNFPGRFSGRQFSNSRSEMNVSTLELGDSALYLCASSLGHAGNTIYFGEGSWLTVV.